Listed below are T cell receptor beta chains from one sample, sequenced in a study of blood T cells in healthy people across ages. TCRdb analysed the 5' RACE reads with MiXCR anew, one entry per CDR3 protein. The sample holds hundreds of thousands of distinct CDR3 sequences, approximately 30% seen once. The sequenced sample consisted of blood. The receptors shown here come from a woman of 80 years or more in good health. Both conserved end residues are part of each CDR3. D genes are given only for firm matches. Clone size is shown for a subset of rows, as once, few, many or a class of expanded clone.

-	TRBV7-2	-	CASSLGGTSGTEAFF
-	TRBV7-9	-	CASSLSGYNEQYF
-	TRBV25-1	-	CASSDRGYNEQYF
-	TRBV3-1	few	CASSQERGRSPLHF
TRBD1	TRBV20-1	many	CSARADRVGANVLTF
-	TRBV20-1	many	CSARDLVSSYNEQFF
-	TRBV5-8	-	CASRTGSDTGELFF
-	TRBV5-1	few	CASSLVASFSSYNEQYF
-	TRBV15	many	CATSRDNRAGEKLFF
-	TRBV7-3	many	CASSPQLGTDTQYF
-	TRBV4-3	-	CASSQGPHRGISTDTQYF
-	TRBV20-1	-	CSAKIPRGANVRTF
-	TRBV24-1	-	CATRDPRQPGAQYF
-	TRBV28	-	CASRVTGYEQYF
-	TRBV12-3/TRBV12-4	many	CASEGGMSNEQFF
TRBD2	TRBV18	-	CASSPAGRASGASNEQFF
TRBD2	TRBV4-3	-	CASSTFLAASGSHEQYF
-	TRBV6-5	-	CASSKQRSDTQYF
-	TRBV5-1	-	CASTLAGKAEAFF
-	TRBV7-9	many	CASSLDGGSYEQYF
-	TRBV20-1	many	CSASSRDTQYF
-	TRBV18	many	CASSPKQTSGEQYF
TRBD2	TRBV29-1	-	CSVVGPSGPTYEQYF
-	TRBV7-2	many	CASSPGLQGTDTQYF
-	TRBV6-2/TRBV6-3	-	CASSSELISSYNEQFF
TRBD1	TRBV20-1	-	CSAVGTGQETQYF
-	TRBV6-2/TRBV6-3	few	CASSRSTRSYEQYF
TRBD1	TRBV29-1	-	CSVEEATGYGYEQYF
TRBD2	TRBV6-1	many	CASFRAGVNTLYNEQFF
-	TRBV15	many	CATSRQGSSNQPQHF
TRBD2	TRBV7-8	-	CASSLELADSYEQYF
-	TRBV6-1	many	CASKEGPSSYEQYF
-	TRBV6-6	many	CASSFLRANNSPLHF
-	TRBV9	many	CASTSKGELTGANVLTF
TRBD1	TRBV5-1	many	CASSPGGWNENEQFF
TRBD1	TRBV4-3	many	CASSQGRTGGEQYF
-	TRBV6-5	-	CASAAGDEQFF
-	TRBV18	-	CASSPSRQYNEQFF
TRBD1	TRBV10-3	-	CAMQTGTSDTDTQYF
-	TRBV27	few	CASSGSEGGSPLHF
-	TRBV7-2	many	CASSAQADSNQPQHF
-	TRBV28	-	CASTVTGRGGEQYF
TRBD1	TRBV7-9	-	CAGSLTAGGKEPLHF
-	TRBV5-6	-	CVSSFLGFMRAAGEQYF
-	TRBV28	many	CASSVKGVAFF
-	TRBV11-2	many	CASSLRAGAYEQYF